The present T cell receptor beta chain was sequenced within a study of blood T cell repertoires in COVID-19. Overall study context: Acute and convalescent COVID-19 specimens originated in the United States, Italy and Spain. PBMCs, B-cell-depleted T cells, or T cells provided the cDNA or gDNA that made up the material.

In the original analysis: How many nucleated cells were present was estimated from reference gene primer amplification. Sequencing was performed with immunoSEQ multiplex PCR; in TCRdb, only in-frame clones are kept and a portion is missing. V, J and clone size are those of that table, while D and trimming were read from the DNA. The sample gives around 270,000 clones, 80% to 90% of which show up once; around 1.8% is in the top ten. The germline V gene has CDR1 KGHSH and CDR2 LQKENI. After removal of 2 bases from V and 5 bases from J, the junction contained 5 bases not matched to a gene. CDR3 length: 14 amino acids.

The chain recombines TRBV18 with TRBJ2-7, with 8 bases matching TRBD1. This TCR was recovered from a man aged 30 to 39 with active or convalescent COVID-19. Sequenced sample: peripheral blood. The CDR3 sequence is CASSPTQGANEQYF. The CDR3 DNA is TGTGCCAGCTCACCAACGCAGGGGGCCAACGAGCAGTACTTC. Using reference TRBV18 and TRBJ2-7 for the parts outside the CDR3, the full variable domain is NAGVMQNPRHLVRRRGQEARLRCSPMKGHSHVYWYRQLPEEGLKFMVYLQKENIIDESGMPKERFSAEFPKEGPSILRIQQVVRGDSAAYFCASSPTQGANEQYFGPGTRLTVT.